Below, 17 T cell receptor beta chains from the same sample are listed, as sequenced in a study of shared clonotypes between healthy human individuals. Assay used: immunoSEQ multiplex PCR; TCRdb lists only in-frame clones, some missing. The table includes 600,000 to 800,000 clones, 72% detected once. Sequencing was performed on memory CD4+ T cells sorted from blood. Documented subset: CD45RA-negative fraction. These receptors were collected from a young woman in good health.

The gene calls are TRBV2 and TRBJ1-2; 7 bases are shared with TRBD1. Trimming cost V 4 bases and J 4 bases; bases outside gene matches: 6. Germline V lookup: CDR1 SNHLY, CDR2 FYNNEI. This CDR3 is 14 amino acids long. This CDR3 reads CASSGQGLGYGYTF. As DNA, the CDR3 is TGTGCCAGCAGTGGACAGGGCCTGGGCTATGGCTACACCTTC.

This clone was picked up many times. The chain employs TRBV5-1 and TRBJ2-5; 7 bases align to TRBD1. The CDR3 is made up of 15 amino acids. Per the germline V gene, CDR1 is SGHRS and CDR2 is YFSETQ. The J segment lost 2 bases and the V segment lost 3 bases, leaving 7 bases of the junction unmatched. This chain's CDR3 is CASSSGQLLQETQYF. The CDR3 bases are TGCGCCAGCAGCTCGGGACAGCTATTACAAGAGACCCAGTACTTC.

V is TRBV29-1 and J is TRBJ2-7; the match to TRBD1 covers 12 bases. The CDR3 runs 16 residues. The J segment lost 4 bases and the V segment lost 2 bases, leaving 9 bases of the junction unmatched. CDR1 and CDR2 from the germline V gene are SQVTM and ANQGSEA. The CDR3 bases are TGCAGCGTTGAAACCCACCGGGACAGGGGGCAGTACGAGCAGTACTTC. Protein: CSVETHRDRGQYEQYF.

V usage is TRBV19 and J usage is TRBJ2-5, with D possibly TRBD2 on 5 matching bases. CDR1 is LNHDA and CDR2 is SQIVND in the germline V gene (reference sequence). The CDR3 length is 15 residues. V lost 6 bases and J 3 bases, leaving 17 bases between the germline ends. The CDR3 region has the DNA TGTGCCAGTAGGGCGGGCCCCCGGGCGGAAGAGACCCAGTACTTC. Its translation is CASRAGPRAEETQYF.

The chain employs TRBV5-1 and TRBJ2-5, with no clear D. From germline, CDR1 is SGHRS and CDR2 YFSETQ. This CDR3 is built from 14 residues. Trimming stripped 0 bases from V and 4 bases from J, with 10 bases between. CDR3 nucleotide sequence: TGCGCCAGCAGCTTGGGCTCGCTAGGAGAGACCCAGTACTTC. The encoded protein is CASSLGSLGETQYF.

This clone was observed a handful of times. The chain links TRBV6-1 to TRBJ2-7, with 11 positions matching TRBD2. This CDR3 spans 14 amino acids. Germline CDR1 and CDR2: MNHNS and SASEGT. Trimming removed 4 bases from V and 6 bases from J; junction bases left unmatched: 5. The CDR3 spells CASSGLAGRAEQYF. The CDR3 coding sequence is TGTGCCAGCAGTGGACTAGCGGGGAGAGCCGAGCAGTACTTC.

The rearrangement links TRBV11-2 to TRBJ2-7; D is uncertain. The CDR3 spans 13 residues. Germline CDR1 reads SGHAT; CDR2 reads FQNNGV. Trimming removed 3 bases from V and 2 bases from J, with 8 bases in between. The DNA for the CDR3 is TGTGCCAGCAGCTTGAGGCAGACCTACGAGCAGTACTTC. Translated, it gives CASSLRQTYEQYF.

This chain joins TRBV27 and TRBJ2-2; D may match TRBD1 or TRBD2 (5 bases each). Germline CDR1 MNHEY, CDR2 SMNVEV (reference sequence). Trimming took off 5 bases at V and 5 bases at J, with 15 bases between the two ends. This CDR3 is built from 15 residues. The CDR3 spells CASSLTGRTTGELFF. In DNA form, the CDR3 reads TGTGCCAGCAGTCTCACGGGACGCACTACCGGGGAGCTGTTTTTT.

V is TRBV7-9 and J is TRBJ1-2; 7 bases are shared with TRBD1. Germline loops: CDR1 SEHNR, CDR2 FQNEAQ (reference sequence). The CDR3 has 14 residues. Trimming cost V 5 bases and J 8 bases; bases outside gene matches: 11. The CDR3 DNA is TGTGCCAGCAGCCCCTCAGGGGGTGCCAAGGGCTACACCTTC. Translated, it gives CASSPSGGAKGYTF.

V gene TRBV28 combines with J gene TRBJ2-2, with D tentatively TRBD1 (6 bases). The CDR3 extends over 16 amino acids. Trimming removed 3 bases from V and 0 bases from J, with 11 bases in between. Germline CDR1 is MDHEN and CDR2 is SYDVKM. The CDR3 DNA reads TGTGCCAGCAGTTTCTCTGGGACAACGAACACCGGGGAGCTGTTTTTT. This gives the protein CASSFSGTTNTGELFF.

This clone has a single count. V and J are TRBV2 and TRBJ1-3; D is perhaps TRBD1 (5 bases). This CDR3 is built from 16 residues. In germline, CDR1 is SNHLY, CDR2 FYNNEI. The V gene lost 4 bases and the J gene lost 0 bases, with 13 bases spanning the gap. CDR3 loop: CASSAWRGNSGNTIYF. In DNA, the CDR3 is TGTGCCAGCAGTGCATGGCGGGGGAACTCTGGAAACACCATATATTTT.

The chain joins TRBV7-9 to TRBJ2-1; D remains unclear. The length of the CDR3 is 14 residues. The V end was cut by 2 bases, the J end by 8 bases, with 13 bases between. Looked up from germline, CDR1 is SEHNR and CDR2 is FQNEAQ (reference sequence). The CDR3: CASSLRMGFHEQFF. The CDR3 nucleotides read TGTGCCAGCAGCTTAAGGATGGGGTTCCATGAGCAGTTCTTC.

V and J are TRBV11-3 and TRBJ2-2; unclear D gene. Germline CDR1 is SGHNT and CDR2 is YENEEA. The V and J ends lost 0 bases and 5 bases respectively, with 10 bases between them. This CDR3 contains 15 residues. The CDR3 protein is CASSLDGPQTGELFF. CDR3 sequence (DNA): TGTGCCAGCAGCTTAGATGGGCCCCAAACCGGGGAGCTGTTTTTT.

The V call is TRBV28, the J call TRBJ1-2; TRBD1 matches at 9 bases. The CDR3 sequence is 15 residues long. In germline, CDR1 is MDHEN, CDR2 SYDVKM. Trimming took 4 bases from V and 4 from J; bases not matched to a gene: 7. The CDR3 reads CASSSPGQGVYGYTF. The CDR3 DNA reads as TGTGCCAGCAGTTCCCCGGGACAGGGAGTCTATGGCTACACCTTC.

V usage is TRBV5-1 and J usage is TRBJ2-7, with D perhaps matching TRBD1 or TRBD2 (5 bases each). V was cut by 4 bases and J by 5 bases, with 19 bases left in between. There are 15 residues in the CDR3. CDR1 is SGHRS, CDR2 YFSETQ, per germline. In DNA form, the CDR3 reads TGCGCCAGCAGCGCCGCGGACCCAGGGCGGGACGAGCAGTACTTC. It translates to CASSAADPGRDEQYF. Drawing the rest from reference TRBV5-1 and TRBJ2-7, the complete variable domain is KAGVTQTPRYLIKTRGQQVTLSCSPISGHRSVSWYQQTPGQGLQFLFEYFSETQRNKGNFPGRFSGRQFSNSRSEMNVSTLELGDSALYLCASSAADPGRDEQYFGPGTRLTVT.

This clone occurred once. The chain uses TRBV7-9 and TRBJ2-1, with TRBD2 matching 8 bases. V was clipped by 3 bases and J by 6 bases; unmatched bases: 1. The CDR3 has 13 residues. Per the germline V gene, CDR1 is SEHNR and CDR2 is FQNEAQ (reference sequence). CDR3 coding DNA: TGTGCCAGCAGCTTTACTAGCGGCAATGAGCAGTTCTTC. It translates to CASSFTSGNEQFF. The full variable domain, with the rest looked up from reference TRBV7-9 and TRBJ2-1, is DTGVSQNPRHKITKRGQNVTFRCDPISEHNRLYWYRQTLGQGPEFLTYFQNEAQLEKSRLLSDRFSAERPKGSFSTLEIQRTEQGDSAMYLCASSFTSGNEQFFGPGTRLTVL.

This chain links TRBV10-3 with TRBJ2-5, with 11 bases fitting TRBD2. Germline-derived CDR1 and CDR2 are ENHRY and SYGVKD. The V and J ends lost 0 bases and 4 bases, in that order; junction bases with no gene match: 7. This CDR3 comprises 17 residues. The CDR3 here is CAISESRTSGSSETQYF. CDR3 in DNA: TGTGCCATCAGTGAGTCGAGAACTAGCGGGAGTTCAGAGACCCAGTACTTC.